This T cell receptor beta chain was captured in a study of blood T cell repertoires in COVID-19. This CDR3 is 16 amino acids long. V lost 4 bases, J lost 0 bases, and 5 bases stayed unmatched. The germline V gene has CDR1 LNHNV and CDR2 YYDKDF (reference sequence). How the authors handled the data: Reference gene primer amplification yielded estimated nucleated cell counts. Produced via immunoSEQ multiplex PCR; TCRdb's table is partial and in-frame only. V and J calls and clone size follow that table, whereas D and trimming were derived from the DNA. Of 130,000 or so clones in the sample, approximately 83% are singletons; the top ten hold around 1.6%.

The sequence was obtained from a human donor in a cohort sampled during active COVID-19. The sample comprised peripheral blood. The gene calls are TRBV15 and TRBJ2-1; the match to TRBD2 covers 8 bases. This CDR3 reads CATSKGTRSSYNEQFF. The CDR3 bases are TGTGCCACCAGCAAAGGGACTAGAAGCTCCTACAATGAGCAGTTCTTC.